Presented here are 17 T cell receptor beta chains from one specimen sequenced in a study of T cell clonotyping in hematopoietic cell transplantation. The protocol was immunoSEQ multiplex PCR, while the TCRdb copy is restricted to in-frame clones and leaves out a portion. The data contain approximately 16,000 clones, almost 90% of them singletons. The sequenced sample was peripheral blood mononuclear cells. These receptors originate from a man in his forties or fifties in good health. Some clones in this sample may be carry-over from other donors' samples.

This rearrangement joins TRBV7-3 to TRBJ1-5, with D uncertain. CDR3 length equals 15 residues. The V and J ends lost 4 bases and 4 bases respectively, with 14 bases between them. Germline V gene sequence: CDR1 SGHTA, CDR2 FQGTGA. Here the CDR3 DNA reads TGTGCCAGCAGCTCCCTTGAAGCTCGGAATCAGCCCCAGCATTTT. It translates to CASSSLEARNQPQHF.

The chain couples TRBV14 to TRBJ2-5, with a tentative D call TRBD2 (6 bases). Trimming shortened V by 1 base and J by 5 bases, and 8 bases separated the two germline ends. Germline V CDR1 and CDR2: SGHDN, FVKESK. The CDR3 runs to 13 residues. This CDR3 is CASSQGLVETQYF. The DNA for the CDR3 is TGTGCCAGCAGCCAAGGACTAGTGGAGACCCAGTACTTC. The full variable domain, with the rest looked up from reference TRBV14 and TRBJ2-5, is EAGVTQFPSHSVIEKGQTVTLRCDPISGHDNLYWYRRVMGKEIKFLLHFVKESKQDESGMPNNRFLAERTGGTYSTLKVQPAELEDSGVYFCASSQGLVETQYFGPGTRLLVL.

This chain joins TRBV7-2 and TRBJ2-7; 8 bases agree with TRBD2. CDR1 SGHTA and CDR2 FQGNSA come from the germline V gene. The length of the CDR3 is 16 residues. V trimming: 6 bases; J trimming: 5 bases; junction bases outside the gene matches: 15. CDR3 in amino acids: CASRPTGGGGIHEQYF. The DNA of the CDR3 is TGTGCCAGCAGGCCTACTGGGGGCGGGGGGATCCACGAGCAGTACTTC. Based on the CDR3 plus reference TRBV7-2 and TRBJ2-7, the full variable domain is GAGVSQSPSNKVTEKGKDVELRCDPISGHTALYWYRQSLGQGLEFLIYFQGNSAPDKSGLPSDRFSAERTGGSVSTLTIQRTQQEDSAVYLCASRPTGGGGIHEQYFGPGTRLTVT.

The J gene is TRBJ1-1, the V gene TRBV7-2, with TRBD1 identical over 9 bases. The trim removed 6 bases at V and 1 base at J, leaving 3 bases unmatched. The length of the CDR3 is 14 residues. CDR1 and CDR2 from the germline V gene are SGHTA and FQGNSA. The CDR3 DNA sequence: TGTGCCAGCAGATCGACAGGGGGGAACACTGAAGCTTTCTTT. Residues: CASRSTGGNTEAFF. The entire variable domain, with the rest obtained from reference TRBV7-2 and TRBJ1-1, is as follows: GAGVSQSPSNKVTEKGKDVELRCDPISGHTALYWYRQSLGQGLEFLIYFQGNSAPDKSGLPSDRFSAERTGGSVSTLTIQRTQQEDSAVYLCASRSTGGNTEAFFGQGTRLTVV.

This chain connects TRBV28 to TRBJ2-7; perhaps D is TRBD1 or TRBD2 (5 bases each). CDR1 MDHEN and CDR2 SYDVKM come from the germline V gene. Trimming took 10 bases from V and 2 from J, leaving 15 bases between them. The CDR3 is made up of 13 amino acids. CDR3 nucleotide sequence: TGTGCCATCCTCGGGACGTACGCCTACGAGCAGTACTTC. As protein: CAILGTYAYEQYF.

V and J are TRBV28 and TRBJ2-3; D remains ambiguous. Trimming took 2 bases from V and 6 from J, leaving 21 bases between them. Germline CDR1 and CDR2: MDHEN and SYDVKM. The CDR3 loop spans 17 amino acids. The CDR3 here is CASSLGSWGLPEDTQYF. DNA for the CDR3: TGTGCCAGCAGTTTAGGTAGTTGGGGTCTACCAGAGGATACGCAGTATTTT.

The chain links TRBV12-5 to TRBJ2-7; perhaps TRBD1 as D (5 bases). Germline CDR1 reads LGHNT; CDR2 reads FRNRAP. The CDR3 has 15 amino acids. V was shortened by 3 bases and J by 3 bases, with 15 bases between the two germline ends. The CDR3 nucleotides are TGTGCTAGTGGTTTCCCCACAGGAGTACACTACGAGCAGTACTTC. The encoded protein is CASGFPTGVHYEQYF.

This rearrangement joins TRBV19 to TRBJ2-2; a weak D match, TRBD2 (5 bases). The CDR3 is 16 residues long. Germline CDR1 is LNHDA and CDR2 is SQIVND (reference sequence). Trimming removed 3 bases at V and 2 bases at J, with 13 bases between. CDR3 DNA: TGTGCCAGTAGTATGCGGGCAGCGGCCAACACCGGGGAGCTGTTTTTT. It codes for CASSMRAAANTGELFF.

The chain couples TRBV27 to TRBJ2-5; weak D call: TRBD2 (6 bases). The CDR3 runs 15 residues. CDR1 is MNHEY and CDR2 is SMNVEV in the germline V gene (reference sequence). Trimming removed 3 bases from V and 4 bases from J, with 15 bases in between. The CDR3 protein is CASSFHPLGGETQYF. DNA of the CDR3: TGTGCCAGCAGTTTTCACCCGTTGGGGGGAGAGACCCAGTACTTC.

The V call is TRBV25-1, the J call TRBJ2-3, with D unresolved. The length of the CDR3 is 11 residues. Germline-derived CDR1 and CDR2 are MGHDK and SYGVNS. V lost 4 bases to trimming and J lost 5 bases, with 4 bases between them. CDR3 region: CASSGGDTQYF. In nucleotides, the CDR3 is TGTGCCAGCAGTGGGGGAGATACGCAGTATTTT.

This rearrangement joins TRBV11-2 to TRBJ1-5; D is perhaps TRBD1 (5 bases). The CDR3 consists of 10 residues. Germline V gives CDR1 SGHAT, CDR2 FQNNGV. V was trimmed by 5 bases and J by 12 bases, leaving 8 bases between them. The DNA for the CDR3 is TGTGCCAGCAGCCCAGGGTTCCAGCATTTT. Translating gives CASSPGFQHF.

The chain carries TRBV6-6 and TRBJ2-7; TRBD2 matches at 7 bases. The CDR3 is made up of 14 amino acids. With 5 bases clipped from V and 0 bases from J, the junction kept 4 bases outside the gene matches. Germline V lookup: CDR1 MNHNY, CDR2 SVGAGI (reference sequence). In nucleotides, the CDR3 is TGTGCCAGCAGTATGGGCGGGAGCTCCTACGAGCAGTACTTC. Translating it yields CASSMGGSSYEQYF.

This chain connects TRBV30 to TRBJ1-5, with a tentative D call TRBD1 (6 bases). V lost 0 bases to trimming and J lost 1 base, with 7 bases between them. This CDR3 has 14 residues. The germline CDR1 and CDR2 sequences are GTSNPN and SVGIG (reference sequence). DNA for the CDR3: TGTGCCTGGAGTGTCGGGACAAGCAATCAGCCCCAGCATTTT. Translated, it gives CAWSVGTSNQPQHF.

The chain has TRBV13 and TRBJ1-2; D might be TRBD1 (6 bases). The V end lost 6 bases, the J end lost 2 bases, and 16 bases lay between the germline ends. Germline assignment: CDR1 PRHDT and CDR2 FYEKMQ (reference sequence). The CDR3 is 15 amino acids. CDR3 loop: CASSPRSTGNYGYTF. CDR3 sequence (DNA): TGTGCCAGCAGTCCGCGTTCGACAGGAAACTATGGCTACACCTTC.

The chain has TRBV9 and TRBJ2-2, with D perhaps matching TRBD1 (5 bases). Germline loops: CDR1 SGDLS, CDR2 YYNGEE. The CDR3 loop spans 14 amino acids. Trimming stripped 4 bases from V and 1 base from J, with 8 bases between. The CDR3 reads CASSTTGNTGELFF. The CDR3, as DNA: TGTGCCAGCAGCACAACAGGGAACACCGGGGAGCTGTTTTTT. The full variable domain, with the rest looked up from reference TRBV9 and TRBJ2-2, is DSGVTQTPKHLITATGQRVTLRCSPRSGDLSVYWYQQSLDQGLQFLIQYYNGEERAKGNILERFSAQQFPDLHSELNLSSLELGDSALYFCASSTTGNTGELFFGEGSRLTVL.

The V and J genes are TRBV13 and TRBJ1-3, with 7 nucleotides matching TRBD1. CDR1 and CDR2 from the germline V gene are PRHDT and FYEKMQ (reference sequence). This CDR3 has 16 amino acids. V dropped 3 bases and J dropped 2; count of bases not matched to a gene: 7. The CDR3 nucleotides are TGTGCCAGCAGCTTCGGGACAGCTAGGGCTGGAAACACCATATATTTT. Residues: CASSFGTARAGNTIYF.

Only one count was recorded for this clone. The V and J genes are TRBV4-1 and TRBJ1-1, with a weak D call TRBD1 (5 bases). Germline-derived CDR1 and CDR2 are MGHRA and YSYEKL. Trimming took off 0 bases at V and 7 bases at J, with 15 bases between the two ends. The CDR3 spans 15 residues. CDR3 region: CASSQEGGAHREAFF. The DNA for the CDR3 is TGCGCCAGCAGCCAAGAAGGTGGGGCGCATCGTGAAGCTTTCTTT.